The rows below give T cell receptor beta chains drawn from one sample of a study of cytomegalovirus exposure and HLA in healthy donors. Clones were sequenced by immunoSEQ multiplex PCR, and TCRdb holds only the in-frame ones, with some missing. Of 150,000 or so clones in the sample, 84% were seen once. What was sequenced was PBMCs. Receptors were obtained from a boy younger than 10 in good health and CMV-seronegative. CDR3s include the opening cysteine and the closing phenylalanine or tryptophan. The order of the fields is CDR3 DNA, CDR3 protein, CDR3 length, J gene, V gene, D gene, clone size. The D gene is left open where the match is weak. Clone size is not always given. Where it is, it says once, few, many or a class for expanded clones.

CDR3 DNA: TGTGCCAGCAGCCAAGGCCCCGGGACAGAGTATGGCTACACCTTC
CDR3 protein: CASSQGPGTEYGYTF
CDR3 length: 15
J gene: TRBJ1-2
V gene: TRBV4-2
D gene: TRBD1
clone size: few

CDR3 DNA: TGTGCCAGCAGTGTATCTTACGAGCAGTACTTC
CDR3 protein: CASSVSYEQYF
CDR3 length: 11
J gene: TRBJ2-7
V gene: TRBV2
D gene: -
clone size: -

CDR3 DNA: TGTGCCAGCAGTTACGGGCTGGAAGAGACCCAGTACTTC
CDR3 protein: CASSYGLEETQYF
CDR3 length: 13
J gene: TRBJ2-5
V gene: TRBV6-5
D gene: -
clone size: -

CDR3 DNA: TGTGCCAGCCGCCTCGGGACAGGGCCTGAGGAGACCCAGTACTTC
CDR3 protein: CASRLGTGPEETQYF
CDR3 length: 15
J gene: TRBJ2-5
V gene: TRBV5-4
D gene: TRBD1
clone size: -

CDR3 DNA: TGTGCCAGTAGTATAGGCGAGGGACACGGGAATCAGCCCCAGCATTTT
CDR3 protein: CASSIGEGHGNQPQHF
CDR3 length: 16
J gene: TRBJ1-5
V gene: TRBV19
D gene: -
clone size: -

CDR3 DNA: TGTGCCAGCAGCTACAGGGGTGGGGGCAGGAATACGCAGTATTTT
CDR3 protein: CASSYRGGGRNTQYF
CDR3 length: 15
J gene: TRBJ2-3
V gene: TRBV5-6
D gene: TRBD1
clone size: -

CDR3 DNA: TGCAGCGCCAAACCCATAGCCTCCTCCTACAATGAGCAGTTCTTC
CDR3 protein: CSAKPIASSYNEQFF
CDR3 length: 15
J gene: TRBJ2-1
V gene: TRBV29-1
D gene: -
clone size: once

CDR3 DNA: TGCGCCAGCAGCTTGCTCTCACCGGGGAAGGGCACTGGGGCCAACGTCCTGACTTTC
CDR3 protein: CASSLLSPGKGTGANVLTF
CDR3 length: 19
J gene: TRBJ2-6
V gene: TRBV5-1
D gene: -
clone size: -

CDR3 DNA: TGTGCCAGCAGCTTTCGACTAGCGGGGGGCAATGAGCAGTTCTTC
CDR3 protein: CASSFRLAGGNEQFF
CDR3 length: 15
J gene: TRBJ2-1
V gene: TRBV5-4
D gene: TRBD2
clone size: -

CDR3 DNA: TGTGCCAGCTCACCGTTTAGCGGGACCTCCTACAATGAGCAGTTCTTC
CDR3 protein: CASSPFSGTSYNEQFF
CDR3 length: 16
J gene: TRBJ2-1
V gene: TRBV18
D gene: TRBD2
clone size: -

CDR3 DNA: TGTGCCAGCAGTGATATCCCTCTTCGGCTCACAGGGGGCACTGAAGCTTTCTTT
CDR3 protein: CASSDIPLRLTGGTEAFF
CDR3 length: 18
J gene: TRBJ1-1
V gene: TRBV2
D gene: TRBD1
clone size: -

CDR3 DNA: TGTGCCAGCAGACCCCGGTTTTACAGGGGAGGTAAGGACACTGAAGCTTTCTTT
CDR3 protein: CASRPRFYRGGKDTEAFF
CDR3 length: 18
J gene: TRBJ1-1
V gene: TRBV2
D gene: TRBD1
clone size: few

CDR3 DNA: TGTGCCAGCAGTACAGGGGACTATGGCTACACCTTC
CDR3 protein: CASSTGDYGYTF
CDR3 length: 12
J gene: TRBJ1-2
V gene: TRBV6-1
D gene: TRBD1
clone size: few

CDR3 DNA: TGTGCCAGCAGCCTGAAAAGAGAAAGGGGGACCTACGAGCAGTACTTC
CDR3 protein: CASSLKRERGTYEQYF
CDR3 length: 16
J gene: TRBJ2-7
V gene: TRBV5-4
D gene: -
clone size: -

CDR3 DNA: TGTGCCAGCAGCTTAGGGTCAGGTCGAGCCTACGAGCAGTACTTC
CDR3 protein: CASSLGSGRAYEQYF
CDR3 length: 15
J gene: TRBJ2-7
V gene: TRBV7-9
D gene: -
clone size: -

CDR3 DNA: TGTGCCAGCAGTCGCGAAGCCGGGACAGGGGGCTGGGAGACCCAGTACTTC
CDR3 protein: CASSREAGTGGWETQYF
CDR3 length: 17
J gene: TRBJ2-5
V gene: TRBV27
D gene: TRBD1
clone size: -

CDR3 DNA: TGTGCCAGCAGTTACGGAACAGGGGTTCCTAATGAAAAACTGTTTTTT
CDR3 protein: CASSYGTGVPNEKLFF
CDR3 length: 16
J gene: TRBJ1-4
V gene: TRBV6-5
D gene: TRBD1
clone size: -

CDR3 DNA: TGCGCCAGCAGCTTGGCCAGTCTAGTGGGTGAGACCCAGTACTTC
CDR3 protein: CASSLASLVGETQYF
CDR3 length: 15
J gene: TRBJ2-5
V gene: TRBV5-1
D gene: -
clone size: -

CDR3 DNA: TGTGCCAGCAGGGTGGGGCTAGCGGGAGGGCGAAAGACCCAGTACTTC
CDR3 protein: CASRVGLAGGRKTQYF
CDR3 length: 16
J gene: TRBJ2-5
V gene: TRBV2
D gene: TRBD2
clone size: -

CDR3 DNA: TGTGCCAGCAGTTATCTCGGTTCGAACACCGGGGAGCTGTTTTTT
CDR3 protein: CASSYLGSNTGELFF
CDR3 length: 15
J gene: TRBJ2-2
V gene: TRBV27
D gene: -
clone size: -

CDR3 DNA: TGTGCCAGCAGTTTATCGTCGCAGTTAACGAACACTGAAGCTTTCTTT
CDR3 protein: CASSLSSQLTNTEAFF
CDR3 length: 16
J gene: TRBJ1-1
V gene: TRBV27
D gene: -
clone size: -

CDR3 DNA: TGTGCCAGTAATGGCAACAGGGGAAATGAAAAACTGTTTTTT
CDR3 protein: CASNGNRGNEKLFF
CDR3 length: 14
J gene: TRBJ1-4
V gene: TRBV19
D gene: TRBD1
clone size: -